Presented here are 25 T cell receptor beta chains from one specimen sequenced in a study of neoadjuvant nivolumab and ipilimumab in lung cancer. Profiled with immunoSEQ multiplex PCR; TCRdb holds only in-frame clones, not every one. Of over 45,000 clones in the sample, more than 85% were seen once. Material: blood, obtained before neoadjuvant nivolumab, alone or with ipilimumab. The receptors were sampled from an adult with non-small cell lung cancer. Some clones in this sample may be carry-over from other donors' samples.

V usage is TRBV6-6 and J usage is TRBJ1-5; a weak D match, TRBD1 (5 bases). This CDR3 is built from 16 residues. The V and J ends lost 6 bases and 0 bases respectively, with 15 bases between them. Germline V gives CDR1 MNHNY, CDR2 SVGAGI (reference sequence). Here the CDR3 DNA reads TGTGCCAGCAGCGGGAATGCGGGGGATAGCAATCAGCCCCAGCATTTT. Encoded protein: CASSGNAGDSNQPQHF.

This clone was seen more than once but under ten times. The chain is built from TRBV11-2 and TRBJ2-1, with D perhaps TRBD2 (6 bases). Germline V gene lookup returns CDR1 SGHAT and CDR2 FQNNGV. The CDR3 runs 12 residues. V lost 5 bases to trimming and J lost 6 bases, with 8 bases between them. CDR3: CASSRTINEQFF. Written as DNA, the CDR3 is TGTGCCAGCAGCCGGACTATCAATGAGCAGTTCTTC.

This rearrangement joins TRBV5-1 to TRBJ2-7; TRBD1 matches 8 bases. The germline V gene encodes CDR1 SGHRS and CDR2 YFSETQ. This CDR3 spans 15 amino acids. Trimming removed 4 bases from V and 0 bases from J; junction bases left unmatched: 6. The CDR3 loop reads CASSPAQGVSYEQYF. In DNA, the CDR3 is TGCGCCAGCAGCCCGGCACAGGGGGTCTCCTACGAGCAGTACTTC. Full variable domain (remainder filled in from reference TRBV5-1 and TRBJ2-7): KAGVTQTPRYLIKTRGQQVTLSCSPISGHRSVSWYQQTPGQGLQFLFEYFSETQRNKGNFPGRFSGRQFSNSRSEMNVSTLELGDSALYLCASSPAQGVSYEQYFGPGTRLTVT.

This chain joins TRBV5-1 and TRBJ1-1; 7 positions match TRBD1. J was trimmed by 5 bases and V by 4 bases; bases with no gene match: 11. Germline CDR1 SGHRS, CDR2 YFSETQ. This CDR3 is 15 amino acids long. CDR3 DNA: TGCGCCAGCAGCCGCCCCAGACAGGGCGGGACTGAAGCTTTCTTT. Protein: CASSRPRQGGTEAFF.

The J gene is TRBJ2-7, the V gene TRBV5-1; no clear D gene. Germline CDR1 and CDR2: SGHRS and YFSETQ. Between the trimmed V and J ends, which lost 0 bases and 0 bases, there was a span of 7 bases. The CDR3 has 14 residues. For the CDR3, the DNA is TGCGCCAGCAGCTTGGACTCCCACTCCTACGAGCAGTACTTC. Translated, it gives CASSLDSHSYEQYF.

CDR3: CASSLARGLAGASYEQYF. CDR3 nucleotide sequence: TGTGCCAGCAGCTTAGCGAGGGGTCTAGCGGGAGCCTCGTACGAGCAGTACTTC. This chain joins TRBV7-9 and TRBJ2-7, with 10 bases identical to TRBD2. The germline gives CDR1 SEHNR, CDR2 FQNEAQ (reference sequence). J gave up 4 bases and V 0 bases, and 12 bases lay outside the gene matches. The CDR3 runs to 18 residues.

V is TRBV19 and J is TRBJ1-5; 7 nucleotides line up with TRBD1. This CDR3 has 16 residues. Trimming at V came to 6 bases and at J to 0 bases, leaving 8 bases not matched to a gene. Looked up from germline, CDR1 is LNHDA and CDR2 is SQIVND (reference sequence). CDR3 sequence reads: CASSGGGGYSNQPQHF. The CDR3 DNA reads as TGTGCCAGTAGCGGAGGGGGCGGTTATAGCAATCAGCCCCAGCATTTT.

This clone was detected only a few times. The CDR3 reads CASSLETGSYNEQFF. The CDR3, as DNA: TGTGCCAGCAGCTTGGAAACGGGCTCCTACAATGAGCAGTTCTTC. This chain joins TRBV11-2 and TRBJ2-1; D gene ambiguous. Germline V gene sequence: CDR1 SGHAT, CDR2 FQNNGV. Trimming removed 3 bases at V and 0 bases at J, with 9 bases between. This CDR3 comprises 15 residues.

The CDR3 bases are TGTGCCAGCAGACCCCCTAGGACAGCTAACACCGGGGAGCTGTTTTTT. Translation: CASRPPRTANTGELFF. The V call is TRBV7-2, the J call TRBJ2-2, with a tentative D call TRBD1 (6 bases). The CDR3 is 16 residues long. V dropped 6 bases and J dropped 2 bases, with 16 bases sitting between them. Germline CDR1 reads SGHTA; CDR2 reads FQGNSA.

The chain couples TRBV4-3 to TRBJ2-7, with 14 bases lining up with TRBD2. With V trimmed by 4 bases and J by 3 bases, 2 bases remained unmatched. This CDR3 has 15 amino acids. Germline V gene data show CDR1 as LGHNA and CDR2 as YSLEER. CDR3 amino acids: CASSPGTSGSYEQYF. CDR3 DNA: TGCGCCAGCAGCCCGGGGACTAGCGGGAGCTACGAGCAGTACTTC.

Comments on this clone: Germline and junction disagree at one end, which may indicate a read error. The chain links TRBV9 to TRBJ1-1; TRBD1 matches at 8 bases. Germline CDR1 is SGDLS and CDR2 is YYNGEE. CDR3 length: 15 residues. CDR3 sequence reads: CASTVSPDRDTEAFF. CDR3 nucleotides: TGTGCCAGCACCGTAAGCCCGGACAGGGACACTGAAGCTTTCTTT.

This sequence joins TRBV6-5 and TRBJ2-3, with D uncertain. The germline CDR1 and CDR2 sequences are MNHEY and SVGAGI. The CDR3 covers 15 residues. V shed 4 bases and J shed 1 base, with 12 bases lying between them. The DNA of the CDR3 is TGTGCCAGCAGTTCAAGGGTAGGCGGCACAGATACGCAGTATTTT. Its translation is CASSSRVGGTDTQYF.

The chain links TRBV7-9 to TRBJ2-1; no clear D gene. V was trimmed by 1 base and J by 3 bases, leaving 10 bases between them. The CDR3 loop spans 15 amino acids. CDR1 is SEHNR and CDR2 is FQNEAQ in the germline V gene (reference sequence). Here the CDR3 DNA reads TGTGCCAGCAGCTTAGGGGCGAGCCTCTACAATGAGCAGTTCTTC. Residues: CASSLGASLYNEQFF.

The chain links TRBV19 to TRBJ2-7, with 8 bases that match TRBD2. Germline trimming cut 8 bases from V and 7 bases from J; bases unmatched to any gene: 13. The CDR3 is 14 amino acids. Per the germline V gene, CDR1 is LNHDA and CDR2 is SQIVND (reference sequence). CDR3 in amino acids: CASGQVAGTGEQYF. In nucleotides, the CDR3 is TGTGCCAGTGGGCAAGTAGCGGGGACGGGGGAGCAGTACTTC.

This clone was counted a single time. DNA for the CDR3: TGTGCCACCAGCAGAGATGGGTGGGACAAGACCTACGAGCAGTACTTC. Translation gives CATSRDGWDKTYEQYF. This sequence joins TRBV15 and TRBJ2-7; the D gene is possibly TRBD1 (6 bases). The CDR3 has 16 amino acids. V gave up 0 bases and J gave up 2 bases, with 14 bases separating them. Germline V gene data show CDR1 as LNHNV and CDR2 as YYDKDF (reference sequence).

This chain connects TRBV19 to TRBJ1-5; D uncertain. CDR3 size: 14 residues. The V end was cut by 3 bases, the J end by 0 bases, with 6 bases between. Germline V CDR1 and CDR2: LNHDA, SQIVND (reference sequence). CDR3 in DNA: TGTGCCAGTAGTATGGGCATTAGCAATCAGCCCCAGCATTTT. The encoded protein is CASSMGISNQPQHF.

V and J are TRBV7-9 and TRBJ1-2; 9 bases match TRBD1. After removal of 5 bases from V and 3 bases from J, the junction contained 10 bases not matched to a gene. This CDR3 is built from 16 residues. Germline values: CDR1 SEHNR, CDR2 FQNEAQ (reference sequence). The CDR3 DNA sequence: TGTGCCAGCAGCGTCACCGGGACAGGGAAAGACTATGGCTACACCTTC. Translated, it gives CASSVTGTGKDYGYTF.

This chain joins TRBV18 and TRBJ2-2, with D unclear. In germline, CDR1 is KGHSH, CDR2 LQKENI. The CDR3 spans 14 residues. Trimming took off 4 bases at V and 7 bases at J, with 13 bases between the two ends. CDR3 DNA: TGTGCCAGCTCACGGAACACAGAGGTCGGGGAGCTGTTTTTT. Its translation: CASSRNTEVGELFF.

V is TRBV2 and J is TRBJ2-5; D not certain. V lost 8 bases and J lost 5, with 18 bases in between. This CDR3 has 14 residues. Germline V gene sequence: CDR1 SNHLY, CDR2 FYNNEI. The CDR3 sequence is CASSSELSLETQYF. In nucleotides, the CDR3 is TGTGCCAGCTCCTCCGAACTGTCATTGGAGACCCAGTACTTC.

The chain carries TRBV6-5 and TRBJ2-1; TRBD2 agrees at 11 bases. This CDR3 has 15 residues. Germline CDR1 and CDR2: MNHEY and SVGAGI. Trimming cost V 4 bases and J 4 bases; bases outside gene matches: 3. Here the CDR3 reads CASSSPSGRYNEQFF. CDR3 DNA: TGTGCCAGCAGTTCTCCTAGCGGGAGGTACAATGAGCAGTTCTTC.

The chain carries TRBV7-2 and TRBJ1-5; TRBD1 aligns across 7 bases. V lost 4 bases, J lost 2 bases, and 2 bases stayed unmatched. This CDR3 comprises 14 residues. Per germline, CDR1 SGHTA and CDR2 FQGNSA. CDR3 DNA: TGTGCCAGCAGCTCCGACAGGGGCAATCAGCCCCAGCATTTT. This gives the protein CASSSDRGNQPQHF.

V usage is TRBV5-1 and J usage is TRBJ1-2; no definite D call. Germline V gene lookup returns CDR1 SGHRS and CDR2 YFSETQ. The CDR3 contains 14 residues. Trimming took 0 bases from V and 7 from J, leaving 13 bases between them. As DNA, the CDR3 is TGCGCCAGCAGCTTGGCGGTAGGAGGGAGTGGCTACACCTTC. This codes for CASSLAVGGSGYTF.

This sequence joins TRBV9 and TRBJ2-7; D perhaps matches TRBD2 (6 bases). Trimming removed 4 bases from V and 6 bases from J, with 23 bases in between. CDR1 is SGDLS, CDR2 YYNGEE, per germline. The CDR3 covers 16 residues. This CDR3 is CASSPRGRGTSREQYF. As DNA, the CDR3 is TGTGCCAGCAGCCCTCGGGGACGCGGGACTTCCCGCGAGCAGTACTTC. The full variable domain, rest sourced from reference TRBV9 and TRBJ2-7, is DSGVTQTPKHLITATGQRVTLRCSPRSGDLSVYWYQQSLDQGLQFLIQYYNGEERAKGNILERFSAQQFPDLHSELNLSSLELGDSALYFCASSPRGRGTSREQYFGPGTRLTVT.

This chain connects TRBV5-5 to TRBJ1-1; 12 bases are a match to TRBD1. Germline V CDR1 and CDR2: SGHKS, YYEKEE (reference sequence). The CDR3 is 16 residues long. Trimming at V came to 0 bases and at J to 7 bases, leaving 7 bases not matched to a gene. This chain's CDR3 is CASSLVGTGGPLEAFF. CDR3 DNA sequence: TGTGCCAGCAGCTTGGTGGGGACAGGGGGCCCTCTTGAAGCTTTCTTT.

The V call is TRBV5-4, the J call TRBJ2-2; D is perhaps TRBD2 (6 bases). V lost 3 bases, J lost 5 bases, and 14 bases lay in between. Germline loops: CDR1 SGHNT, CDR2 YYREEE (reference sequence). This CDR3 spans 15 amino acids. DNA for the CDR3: TGTGCCAGCAGCTCCTATACGGGAGCAACCGGGGAGCTGTTTTTT. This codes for CASSSYTGATGELFF.